These T cell receptor beta chains were read from a single sample in a study of naive and memory T cell subsets. In TCRdb, the 5' RACE reads were re-called with MiXCR into one record per CDR3 protein. The repertoire has 30,000 or so distinct CDR3 sequences, 16% of them found once; the top ten carry 2.6%. These receptors came from a female donor in good health. CDR3s include the opening cysteine and the closing phenylalanine or tryptophan. Fields, in order: clone size, V gene, D gene, J gene, CDR3 DNA, CDR3 protein. The D gene is left open where the match is weak. Size is omitted from some rows. Given values are once, few, many or a class for expanded clones.

size: few
V: TRBV10-1
D: TRBD2
J: TRBJ2-3
DNA: TGCGCCAGCAGTGGAGCCGGAGGTCTAGCGGGGGGGCTTGCAGATACGCAGTATTTT
CDR3: CASSGAGGLAGGLADTQYF

size: NA
V: TRBV7-2
D: NA
J: TRBJ1-2
DNA: TGTGCCAGCAGCTCCGGGGTGTATGGCTACACCTTC
CDR3: CASSSGVYGYTF

size: NA
V: TRBV20-1
D: NA
J: TRBJ2-4
DNA: TGCAGTGCTAGAGCCTGGACGGGCACGCCAGCCAAAAACATTCAGTACTTC
CDR3: CSARAWTGTPAKNIQYF

size: many
V: TRBV2
D: TRBD2
J: TRBJ2-7
DNA: TGTGCCAGCAGCCCCGGTGGGGGGGACTACGAGCAGTACTTC
CDR3: CASSPGGGDYEQYF

size: many
V: TRBV4-2
D: TRBD2
J: TRBJ2-7
DNA: TGTGCCAGCAGCCAAGAATCTCTAGCGGATGGCGAGCAGTACTTC
CDR3: CASSQESLADGEQYF

size: NA
V: TRBV19
D: NA
J: TRBJ1-1
DNA: TGTGCCAGTAGTATAGATTTCGTCGGGGAAGCTTTCTTT
CDR3: CASSIDFVGEAFF

size: few
V: TRBV7-9
D: TRBD1
J: TRBJ1-5
DNA: TGTGCCAGCAGCTTAGCCGGGACAGGGCGACTCCAGCCCCAGCATTTT
CDR3: CASSLAGTGRLQPQHF

size: many
V: TRBV10-1
D: TRBD1
J: TRBJ2-5
DNA: TGCGCCAGCAGTGTTTTCCCAGGGGGTGAGACCCAGTACTTC
CDR3: CASSVFPGGETQYF

size: NA
V: TRBV7-2
D: TRBD2
J: TRBJ2-3
DNA: TGTGCCAGCAGCTTAGGAGGAAGCGGGGGCACAGATACGCAGTATTTT
CDR3: CASSLGGSGGTDTQYF

size: NA
V: TRBV20-1
D: NA
J: TRBJ2-1
DNA: TGCAGTGCTAGAGAATCGGGCGGGGCCACCTACAATGAGCAGTTCTTC
CDR3: CSARESGGATYNEQFF

size: medium-sized
V: TRBV19
D: TRBD2
J: TRBJ2-5
DNA: TGTGCCAGTCGCAGGTCTAGCGGGGGAGAGACCCAGTACTTC
CDR3: CASRRSSGGETQYF

size: NA
V: TRBV6-2/TRBV6-3
D: TRBD2
J: TRBJ2-1
DNA: TGTGCCAGCAGTTTCGCTAGCGGGGGGGCAGACTCCTACAATGAGCAGTTCTTC
CDR3: CASSFASGGADSYNEQFF

size: NA
V: TRBV6-1
D: TRBD2
J: TRBJ2-2
DNA: TGTGCCAGCAGTGAAATCCAGGGAGGGACCGGGGAGCTGTTTTTT
CDR3: CASSEIQGGTGELFF

size: many
V: TRBV29-1
D: NA
J: TRBJ2-3
DNA: TGCAGCGTTGAAACAGTTTTGGCAGATACGCAGTATTTT
CDR3: CSVETVLADTQYF

size: NA
V: TRBV4-2
D: NA
J: TRBJ2-5
DNA: TGTGCCAGCAGCCAAGAGAGCACTACCCAACAAGAGACCCAGTACTTC
CDR3: CASSQESTTQQETQYF

size: medium-sized
V: TRBV6-5
D: NA
J: TRBJ2-3
DNA: TGTGCCAGCAGTTTTCCCAGGTCGGGGCAAGATACGCAGTATTTT
CDR3: CASSFPRSGQDTQYF

size: few
V: TRBV20-1
D: TRBD2
J: TRBJ2-3
DNA: TGCAGTGCTAGAGGTCCGGGACTAGCGGGGCGCACAGATACGCAGTATTTT
CDR3: CSARGPGLAGRTDTQYF

size: NA
V: TRBV29-1
D: NA
J: TRBJ2-4
DNA: TGCAGCGTTGTCAAAAACATTCAGTACTTC
CDR3: CSVVKNIQYF

size: many
V: TRBV6-5
D: TRBD1
J: TRBJ1-2
DNA: TGTGCCAGCAGTTACTCGACAGGGTTTCGCTACACCTTC
CDR3: CASSYSTGFRYTF

size: many
V: TRBV18
D: NA
J: TRBJ1-1
DNA: TGTGCCAGCTCACCACCGGGGAGGGCGGAGACTGAAGCTTTCTTT
CDR3: CASSPPGRAETEAFF

size: many
V: TRBV7-8
D: NA
J: TRBJ2-1
DNA: TGTGCCAGCAGCTTAGTGTCCGCCGGGCATGAGCAGTTCTTC
CDR3: CASSLVSAGHEQFF

size: NA
V: TRBV12-3/TRBV12-4
D: TRBD1
J: TRBJ1-1
DNA: TGTGCCAGCACCCTGCGTGTGGCAGGGGGAATGAACACTGAAGCTTTCTTT
CDR3: CASTLRVAGGMNTEAFF

size: few
V: TRBV29-1
D: NA
J: TRBJ2-3
DNA: TGCAGCAGCGGGCCTACTAGCACAGATACGCAGTATTTT
CDR3: CSSGPTSTDTQYF

size: NA
V: TRBV20-1
D: TRBD2
J: TRBJ2-5
DNA: TGCAGTGCTAGTAAGCGGGGACAAGAGACCCAGTACTTC
CDR3: CSASKRGQETQYF

size: NA
V: TRBV12-3/TRBV12-4
D: TRBD2
J: TRBJ2-5
DNA: TGTGCCAGCAGTTTAGGTCTAGCGGTGTACGAGACCCAGTACTTC
CDR3: CASSLGLAVYETQYF

size: many
V: TRBV6-5
D: NA
J: TRBJ2-6
DNA: TGTGCCAGCAGTTACGACAAGCCTGGGGCCAACGTCCTGACTTTC
CDR3: CASSYDKPGANVLTF

size: NA
V: TRBV7-2
D: TRBD2
J: TRBJ2-1
DNA: TGTGCCAGCAGCTTAGATTCCACTAGCGGACAAGCTTTCTTC
CDR3: CASSLDSTSGQAFF

size: many
V: TRBV25-1
D: NA
J: TRBJ1-6
DNA: TGTGCCAGCAGTGGCTCGACAGGCTTTAATTCACCCCTCCACTTT
CDR3: CASSGSTGFNSPLHF

size: many
V: TRBV20-1
D: NA
J: TRBJ2-7
DNA: TGCAGTGCTGAACGGGACAACCGAGACCTGCACGAGCAGTACTTC
CDR3: CSAERDNRDLHEQYF

size: many
V: TRBV20-1
D: NA
J: TRBJ2-1
DNA: TGCAGTGCCTATCGTCATAGCTCCTACAATGAGCAGTTCTTC
CDR3: CSAYRHSSYNEQFF

size: few
V: TRBV12-3/TRBV12-4
D: NA
J: TRBJ2-1
DNA: TGTGCCAGCAGTTCGGTTCAGGGGGAGCAGTTCTTC
CDR3: CASSSVQGEQFF

size: many
V: TRBV20-1
D: TRBD2
J: TRBJ2-5
DNA: TGCAGTGCTTCCTGGACTAGCGACGGGGAGACCCAGTACTTC
CDR3: CSASWTSDGETQYF

size: NA
V: TRBV12-3/TRBV12-4
D: NA
J: TRBJ2-1
DNA: TGTGCCAGCAGTGTTGGGTCCTACAATGAGCAGTTCTTC
CDR3: CASSVGSYNEQFF

size: few
V: TRBV6-5
D: TRBD1
J: TRBJ2-2
DNA: TGTGCCAGCAGTTACTCGGGACAGTGGAACACCGGGGAGCTGTTTTTT
CDR3: CASSYSGQWNTGELFF

size: NA
V: TRBV6-2/TRBV6-3
D: NA
J: TRBJ2-3
DNA: TGTGCCAGCAGTTATGGGGACGGAGGCACAGATACGCAGTATTTT
CDR3: CASSYGDGGTDTQYF

size: NA
V: TRBV6-1
D: NA
J: TRBJ1-1
DNA: TGTGCCAGCCGACAGAGGAACACTGAAGCTTTCTTT
CDR3: CASRQRNTEAFF

size: medium-sized
V: TRBV20-1
D: NA
J: TRBJ1-1
DNA: TGCAGTGCTAGAGAAGGGGGACTCACTGAAGCTTTCTTT
CDR3: CSAREGGLTEAFF

size: many
V: TRBV4-1
D: NA
J: TRBJ2-6
DNA: TGCGCCAGCAGCCAAGATTGGGCCAGGGTGGCCCCTGGGGCCAACGTCCTGACTTTC
CDR3: CASSQDWARVAPGANVLTF